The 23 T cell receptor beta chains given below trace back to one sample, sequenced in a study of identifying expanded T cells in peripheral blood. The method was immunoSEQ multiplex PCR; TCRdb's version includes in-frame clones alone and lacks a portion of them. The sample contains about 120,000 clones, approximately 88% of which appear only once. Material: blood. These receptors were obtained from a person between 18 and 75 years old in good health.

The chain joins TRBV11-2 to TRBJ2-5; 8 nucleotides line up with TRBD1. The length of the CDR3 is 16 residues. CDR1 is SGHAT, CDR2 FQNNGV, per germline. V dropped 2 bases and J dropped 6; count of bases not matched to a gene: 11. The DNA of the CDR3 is TGTGCCAGCAGCTTATCAGGGGGCGAGATGGTGAAGACCCAGTACTTC. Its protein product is CASSLSGGEMVKTQYF. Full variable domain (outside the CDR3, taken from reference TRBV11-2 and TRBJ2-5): EAGVAQSPRYKIIEKRQSVAFWCNPISGHATLYWYQQILGQGPKLLIQFQNNGVVDDSQLPKDRFSAERLKGVDSTLKIQPAKLEDSAVYLCASSLSGGEMVKTQYFGPGTRLLVL.

The DNA for the CDR3 is TGTGCCAGCACCTCAGGCGGGGGCGTCTCTGAAGCTTTCTTT. It codes for CASTSGGGVSEAFF. The chain combines TRBV13 with TRBJ1-1, with a tentative D call TRBD1 (6 bases). V lost 7 bases, J lost 6 bases, and 18 bases lay in between. Germline values: CDR1 PRHDT, CDR2 FYEKMQ (reference sequence). The CDR3 is 14 residues long.

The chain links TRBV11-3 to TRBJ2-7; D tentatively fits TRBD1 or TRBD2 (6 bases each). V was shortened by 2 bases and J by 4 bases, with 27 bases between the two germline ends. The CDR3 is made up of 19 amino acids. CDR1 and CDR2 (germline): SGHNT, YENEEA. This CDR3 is CASSLTALGGAGSGYEQYF. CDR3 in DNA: TGTGCCAGCAGCTTAACGGCATTGGGGGGCGCAGGTTCAGGTTACGAGCAGTACTTC.

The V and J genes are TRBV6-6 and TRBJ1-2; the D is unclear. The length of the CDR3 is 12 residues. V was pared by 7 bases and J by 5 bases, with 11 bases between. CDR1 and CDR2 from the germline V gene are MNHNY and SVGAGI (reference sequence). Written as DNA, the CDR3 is TGTGCCAGCACCCTAGTGGAGTATGGCTACACCTTC. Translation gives CASTLVEYGYTF.

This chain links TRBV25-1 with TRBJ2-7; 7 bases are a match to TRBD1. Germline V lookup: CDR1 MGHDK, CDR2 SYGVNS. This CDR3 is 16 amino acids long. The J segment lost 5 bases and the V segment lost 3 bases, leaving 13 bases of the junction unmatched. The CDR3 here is CASSDPSRQGLDEQYF. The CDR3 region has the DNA TGTGCCAGCAGTGACCCGAGCAGACAGGGTCTCGACGAGCAGTACTTC.

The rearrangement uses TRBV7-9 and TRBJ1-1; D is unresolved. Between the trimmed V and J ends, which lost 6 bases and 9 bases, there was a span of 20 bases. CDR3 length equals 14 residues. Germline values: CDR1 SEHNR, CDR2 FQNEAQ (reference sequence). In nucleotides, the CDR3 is TGTGCCAGCAGTCCGGGCGTAATGGGCCAGAAAGCTTTCTTT. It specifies CASSPGVMGQKAFF.

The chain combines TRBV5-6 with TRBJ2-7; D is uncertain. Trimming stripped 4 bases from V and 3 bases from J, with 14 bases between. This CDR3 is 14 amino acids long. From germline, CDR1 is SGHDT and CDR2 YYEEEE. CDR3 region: CASSPSLEDYEQYF. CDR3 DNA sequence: TGTGCCAGCAGCCCGTCTTTAGAAGACTACGAGCAGTACTTC.

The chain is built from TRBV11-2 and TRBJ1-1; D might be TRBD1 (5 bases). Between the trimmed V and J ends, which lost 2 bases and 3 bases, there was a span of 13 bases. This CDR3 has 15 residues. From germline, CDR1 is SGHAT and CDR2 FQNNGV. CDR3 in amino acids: CASSLRGVGYTEAFF. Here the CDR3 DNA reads TGTGCCAGCAGCTTAAGGGGTGTAGGGTACACTGAAGCTTTCTTT.

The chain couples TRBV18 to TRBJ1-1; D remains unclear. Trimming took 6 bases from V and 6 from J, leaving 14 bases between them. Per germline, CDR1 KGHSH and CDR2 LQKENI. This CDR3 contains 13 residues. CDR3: CASSLTSGAEAFF. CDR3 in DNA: TGTGCCAGCTCTTTAACGTCCGGCGCTGAAGCTTTCTTT.

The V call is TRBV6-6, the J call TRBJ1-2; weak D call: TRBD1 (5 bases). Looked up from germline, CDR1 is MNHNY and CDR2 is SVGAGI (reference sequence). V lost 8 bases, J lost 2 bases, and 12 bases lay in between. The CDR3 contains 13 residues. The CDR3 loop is CASFRGANYGYTF. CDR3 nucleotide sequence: TGTGCCAGCTTTCGCGGGGCAAACTATGGCTACACCTTC.

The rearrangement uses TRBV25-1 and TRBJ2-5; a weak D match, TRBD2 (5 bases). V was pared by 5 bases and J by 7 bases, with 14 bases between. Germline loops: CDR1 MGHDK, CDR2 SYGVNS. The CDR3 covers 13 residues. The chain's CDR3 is CASSTDHEGTQYF. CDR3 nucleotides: TGTGCCAGCAGTACTGACCATGAGGGGACCCAGTACTTC.

DNA for the CDR3: TGCGCCAGCAGCTTGGGAGGGGGCGAAGGTACAGATACGCAGTATTTT. Translated, it gives CASSLGGGEGTDTQYF. The chain carries TRBV5-1 and TRBJ2-3; 7 positions match TRBD1. Unmatched junction bases numbered 7, after V lost 0 bases and J lost 3 bases. CDR1 SGHRS and CDR2 YFSETQ come from the germline V gene. The CDR3 sequence is 16 residues long.

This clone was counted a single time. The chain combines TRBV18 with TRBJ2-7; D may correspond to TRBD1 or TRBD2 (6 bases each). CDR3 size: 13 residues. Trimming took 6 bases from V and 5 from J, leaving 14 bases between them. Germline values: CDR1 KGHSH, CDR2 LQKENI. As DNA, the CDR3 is TGTGCCAGCTCCTCCCGGGGGCTGGACGAGCAGTACTTC. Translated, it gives CASSSRGLDEQYF.

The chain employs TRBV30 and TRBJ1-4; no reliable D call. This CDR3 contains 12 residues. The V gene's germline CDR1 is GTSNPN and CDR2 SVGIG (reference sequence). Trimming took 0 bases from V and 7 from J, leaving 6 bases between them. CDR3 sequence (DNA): TGTGCCTGGAGTGTTCAAGGTGAAAAACTGTTTTTT. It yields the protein CAWSVQGEKLFF.

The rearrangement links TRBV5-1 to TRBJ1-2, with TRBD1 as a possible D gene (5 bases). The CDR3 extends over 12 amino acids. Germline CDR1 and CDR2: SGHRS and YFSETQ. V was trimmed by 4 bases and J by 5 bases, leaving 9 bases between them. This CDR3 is CASSGGGYGYTF. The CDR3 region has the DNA TGCGCCAGCAGCGGCGGGGGATATGGCTACACCTTC.

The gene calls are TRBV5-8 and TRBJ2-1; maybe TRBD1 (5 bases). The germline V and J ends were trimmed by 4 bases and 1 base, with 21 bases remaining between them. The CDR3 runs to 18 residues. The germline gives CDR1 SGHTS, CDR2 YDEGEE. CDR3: CASSPGDSLVGSYNEQFF. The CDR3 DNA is TGTGCCAGCAGCCCAGGCGACAGCCTGGTAGGGTCCTACAATGAGCAGTTCTTC.

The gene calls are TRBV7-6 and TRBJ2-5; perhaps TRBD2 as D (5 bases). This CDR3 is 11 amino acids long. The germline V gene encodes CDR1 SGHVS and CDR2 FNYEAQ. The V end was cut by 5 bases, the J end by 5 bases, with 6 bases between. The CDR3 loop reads CASSQRETQYF. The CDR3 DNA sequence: TGTGCCAGCAGCCAGCGGGAGACCCAGTACTTC.

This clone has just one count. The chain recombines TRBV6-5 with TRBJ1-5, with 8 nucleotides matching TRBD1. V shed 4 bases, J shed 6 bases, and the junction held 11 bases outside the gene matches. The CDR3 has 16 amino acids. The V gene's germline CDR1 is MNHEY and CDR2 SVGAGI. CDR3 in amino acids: CASSSSDRGGSQPQHF. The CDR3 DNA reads TGTGCCAGCAGTTCCTCCGACAGGGGCGGGAGTCAGCCCCAGCATTTT.

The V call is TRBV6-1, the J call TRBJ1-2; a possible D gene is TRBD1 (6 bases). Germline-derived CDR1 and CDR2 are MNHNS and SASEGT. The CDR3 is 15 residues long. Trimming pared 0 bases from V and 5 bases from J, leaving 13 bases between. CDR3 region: CASSEAPSGVYGYTF. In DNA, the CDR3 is TGTGCCAGCAGTGAAGCCCCCTCAGGGGTATATGGCTACACCTTC.

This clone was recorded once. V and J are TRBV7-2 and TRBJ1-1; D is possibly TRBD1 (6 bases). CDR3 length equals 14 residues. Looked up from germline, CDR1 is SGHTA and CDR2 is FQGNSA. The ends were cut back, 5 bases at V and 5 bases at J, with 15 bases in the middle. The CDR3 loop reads CASSPRGGKTEAFF. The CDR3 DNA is TGTGCCAGCAGCCCGAGGGGGGGAAAAACTGAAGCTTTCTTT.

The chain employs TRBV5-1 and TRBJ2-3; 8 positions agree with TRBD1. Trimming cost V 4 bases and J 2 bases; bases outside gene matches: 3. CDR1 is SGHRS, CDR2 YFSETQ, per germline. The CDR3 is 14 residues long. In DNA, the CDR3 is TGCGCCAGCAGCACGACAGGGGCCACAGATACGCAGTATTTT. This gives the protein CASSTTGATDTQYF.

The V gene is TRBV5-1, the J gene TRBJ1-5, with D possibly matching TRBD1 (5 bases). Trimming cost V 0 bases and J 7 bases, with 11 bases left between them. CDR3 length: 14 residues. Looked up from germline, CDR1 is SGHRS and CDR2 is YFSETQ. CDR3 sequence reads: CASSLGGVGQPQHF. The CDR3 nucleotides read TGCGCCAGCAGCTTGGGAGGGGTAGGACAGCCCCAGCATTTT.

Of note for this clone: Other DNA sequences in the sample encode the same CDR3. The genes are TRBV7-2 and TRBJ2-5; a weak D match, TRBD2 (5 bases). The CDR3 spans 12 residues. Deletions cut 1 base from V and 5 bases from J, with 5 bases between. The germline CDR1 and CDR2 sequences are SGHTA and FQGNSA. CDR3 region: CASSLGRETQYF. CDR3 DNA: TGTGCCAGCAGCTTAGGGAGGGAGACCCAGTACTTC.